These 24 T cell receptor beta chains share one sample of origin, sequenced in a study of T-cell reconstitution after alpha-beta-depleted transplantation in children. Molecular barcoding with unique molecular identifiers was used for the TCRbeta library. Using its own MiXCR run on the PCR reads, TCRdb lists one record per CDR3 protein. The sample carries about 540,000 distinct CDR3 sequences, roughly 18% recorded once. Here the sequenced sample was PBMCs from the stem cell graft donor, taken from the stem cell graft. The origin of the receptors is a human donor who donated a stem cell graft to a child with acute lymphoblastic leukemia.

This clonotype was detected a few times. The genes are TRBV7-9 and TRBJ2-3; 9 positions agree with TRBD2. After removal of 5 bases from V and 5 bases from J, the junction contained 14 bases not matched to a gene. Germline V CDR1 and CDR2: SEHNR, FQNEAQ (reference sequence). The length of the CDR3 is 17 residues. In DNA form, the CDR3 reads TGTGCCAGCAGCCCTCGGGCTAGCGGGACTTTGGGAGATACGCAGTATTTT. As protein: CASSPRASGTLGDTQYF.

J is TRBJ1-1 and V is TRBV7-9; unclear D gene. There are 14 residues in the CDR3. Trimming removed 5 bases from V and 3 bases from J, with 13 bases in between. Per germline, CDR1 SEHNR and CDR2 FQNEAQ (reference sequence). The CDR3 DNA follows: TGTGCCAGCAGCCCTCCCGGCGGAGACACTGAAGCTTTCTTT. Encoded protein: CASSPPGGDTEAFF.

In this sample, this clonotype turned up a few times. This chain joins TRBV28 and TRBJ2-5; maybe TRBD2 (7 bases). Between the trimmed V and J ends, which lost 5 bases and 4 bases, there was a span of 20 bases. Germline V CDR1 and CDR2: MDHEN, SYDVKM. The CDR3 has 16 residues. The CDR3 here is CASSEVGGGRRETQYF. The CDR3 DNA sequence: TGTGCCAGCAGTGAGGTGGGAGGGGGGCGGCGAGAGACCCAGTACTTC.

As to this clonotype: Its ends do not fully match the called genes, so a read error is possible. This rearrangement joins TRBV7-9 to TRBJ2-3, with a weak D call TRBD1 (5 bases). CDR3 length: 12 residues. Per the germline V gene, CDR1 is SEHNR and CDR2 is FQNEAQ (reference sequence). As DNA, the CDR3 is TGTTCCAGCAGCTTACAGGCTGATACGCAGTATTTT. It is translated as CSSSLQADTQYF.

This clonotype was counted only a few times. This rearrangement joins TRBV10-3 to TRBJ2-1; 10 bases map to TRBD2. Losses at the gene ends were 2 bases for V and 2 bases for J; bases not matched to a gene: 3. The length of the CDR3 is 16 residues. CDR1 is ENHRY, CDR2 SYGVKD, per germline. Written as DNA, the CDR3 is TGTGCCATCAGTGAGGGACTAGCGGATACCTACAATGAGCAGTTCTTC. The encoded protein is CAISEGLADTYNEQFF.

The J gene is TRBJ2-1, the V gene TRBV20-1, with 9 nucleotides matching TRBD2. CDR3 length equals 15 residues. Germline V CDR1 and CDR2: DFQATT, SNEGSKA (reference sequence). Trimming removed 0 bases from V and 7 bases from J; junction bases left unmatched: 7. This CDR3 reads CSAREFAGGLNEQFF. In nucleotides, the CDR3 is TGCAGTGCTAGAGAATTCGCGGGAGGGCTGAATGAGCAGTTCTTC.

The gene calls are TRBV7-2 and TRBJ2-7; D call uncertain. Germline values: CDR1 SGHTA, CDR2 FQGNSA. CDR3 length equals 13 residues. The V gene lost 4 bases and the J gene lost 4 bases, with 11 bases spanning the gap. The CDR3 spells CASSSWGRYEQYF. CDR3 DNA sequence: TGTGCCAGCAGCTCGTGGGGAAGATACGAGCAGTACTTC.

The chain recombines TRBV5-1 with TRBJ1-6; 12 bases agree with TRBD1. Germline V gene sequence: CDR1 SGHRS, CDR2 YFSETQ. V dropped 3 bases and J dropped 10; count of bases not matched to a gene: 8. This CDR3 has 16 amino acids. The CDR3 DNA reads TGCGCCAGCAGCTCGCTGGGACAGGGGGCAAAATCACCCCTCCACTTT. This encodes CASSSLGQGAKSPLHF.

This clonotype was observed a handful of times. The DNA for the CDR3 is TGTGCCAGCAGCAGGGGGCTGAGCAATCAGCCCCAGCATTTT. It yields the protein CASSRGLSNQPQHF. The V gene is TRBV27, the J gene TRBJ1-5; 8 bases line up with TRBD1. The CDR3 is made up of 14 amino acids. Looked up from germline, CDR1 is MNHEY and CDR2 is SMNVEV (reference sequence). With 6 bases clipped from V and 1 base from J, the junction kept 2 bases outside the gene matches.

V and J are TRBV1 and TRBJ1-4; the table's TRBD1 call for D was not verified on the DNA. TRBV1 is a recognized pseudogene. The CDR3 length is 14 residues. DNA of the CDR3: TGCACCAGCAGCCAGCGACAGCGTAATGAAAAACTGTTTTTT. Translated, it gives CTSSQRQRNEKLFF.

The chain joins TRBV4-1 to TRBJ2-7; D unclear. The CDR3 length is 16 residues. CDR1 is MGHRA and CDR2 is YSYEKL in the germline V gene. Trimming pared 5 bases from V and 4 bases from J, leaving 21 bases between. The CDR3 DNA sequence: TGCGCCAGCAGCTCCCGCGCAGTCGACGTGAGGTACGAGCAGTACTTC. Its translation is CASSSRAVDVRYEQYF.

The V call is TRBV6-1, the J call TRBJ2-7, with D possibly matching TRBD1 (6 bases). CDR3 length equals 13 residues. Germline values: CDR1 MNHNS, CDR2 SASEGT. The V and J ends lost 4 bases and 7 bases respectively, with 14 bases between them. CDR3 in DNA: TGTGCCAGCAGTGGGAGGACAGTGTCGGAGCAGTACTTC. Residues: CASSGRTVSEQYF.

The table lists this clonotype with many counts. The chain joins TRBV9 to TRBJ2-2; D remains unclear. V gave up 3 bases and J gave up 5 bases, with 2 bases separating them. CDR3 length: 11 amino acids. Germline V gene data show CDR1 as SGDLS and CDR2 as YYNGEE. The CDR3 loop reads CASSETGELFF. In DNA form, the CDR3 reads TGTGCCAGCAGCGAGACCGGGGAGCTGTTTTTT.

This rearrangement joins TRBV4-1 to TRBJ2-1; no firm D call. Germline V gives CDR1 MGHRA, CDR2 YSYEKL. The CDR3 has 12 residues. V lost 4 bases to trimming and J lost 8 bases, with 9 bases between them. The CDR3 spells CASSRSRDEQFF. In DNA form, the CDR3 reads TGCGCCAGCAGCCGTAGTAGGGATGAGCAGTTCTTC.

The V call is TRBV27, the J call TRBJ2-1; TRBD2 aligns across 8 bases. This CDR3 has 13 amino acids. V lost 5 bases to trimming and J lost 9 bases; unmatched junction nucleotides: 6. The germline gives CDR1 MNHEY, CDR2 SMNVEV (reference sequence). CDR3: CASSTSGSLEQFF. The CDR3 DNA reads as TGTGCCAGCAGTACAAGCGGGAGTCTTGAGCAGTTCTTC.

Notes on this clonotype: At one end the junction does not follow the germline gene, possibly because of a read error. The chain recombines TRBV5-1 with TRBJ2-5; a weak D match, TRBD2 (5 bases). Germline loops: CDR1 SGHRS, CDR2 YFSETQ. This CDR3 comprises 13 residues. CDR3: CASSGRGQEIQYF. The CDR3 bases are TGCGCCAGCAGCGGGAGAGGGCAAGAGATCCAGTACTTC.

The chain is built from TRBV20-1 and TRBJ2-7; D is perhaps TRBD2 (6 bases). This CDR3 is 13 amino acids long. The V gene's germline CDR1 is DFQATT and CDR2 SNEGSKA (reference sequence). V was pared by 1 base and J by 5 bases, with 12 bases between. CDR3: CSARVTSTHEQYF. The CDR3 bases are TGCAGTGCTAGAGTAACTAGCACCCACGAGCAGTACTTC.

This clonotype was seen a handful of times. This CDR3 is CASSSLSLTDTQYF. The CDR3 region has the DNA TGCGCCAGCTCCAGCCTCTCCCTCACAGATACGCAGTATTTT. This chain connects TRBV5-1 to TRBJ2-3; D is ambiguous. V was pared by 7 bases and J by 2 bases, with 14 bases between. Germline loops: CDR1 SGHRS, CDR2 YFSETQ. CDR3 length: 14 amino acids.

The rearrangement uses TRBV6-5 and TRBJ2-7, with 8 bases aligning to TRBD2. The trim removed 2 bases at V and 2 bases at J, leaving 5 bases unmatched. Per germline, CDR1 MNHEY and CDR2 SVGAGI. The CDR3 runs 15 residues. CDR3 amino acids: CASSYDGTRAYEQYF. The CDR3 DNA reads as TGTGCCAGCAGTTACGACGGGACTAGAGCCTACGAGCAGTACTTC.

This clonotype was counted a few times. The rearrangement uses TRBV7-6 and TRBJ2-1; tentatively, D is TRBD1 (6 bases). Germline V CDR1 and CDR2: SGHVS, FNYEAQ. V was shortened by 4 bases and J by 6 bases, with 19 bases between the two germline ends. There are 16 residues in the CDR3. For the CDR3, the DNA is TGTGCCAGCAGCTCTTTAGGGGAGACAGGATCCAATGAGCAGTTCTTC. It specifies CASSSLGETGSNEQFF.

This clonotype has more than one count but fewer than ten. The chain carries TRBV19 and TRBJ2-1, with 11 bases identical to TRBD2. This CDR3 contains 16 residues. V shed 3 bases and J 8 bases; nucleotides not matched to a gene: 9. From germline, CDR1 is LNHDA and CDR2 SQIVND (reference sequence). CDR3 nucleotide sequence: TGTGCCAGTAGTATCGTGACTAGCGGGACGAGGGATGAGCAGTTCTTC. It is translated as CASSIVTSGTRDEQFF. Full variable domain (rest looked up from reference TRBV19 and TRBJ2-1): DGGITQSPKYLFRKEGQNVTLSCEQNLNHDAMYWYRQDPGQGLRLIYYSQIVNDFQKGDIAEGYSVSREKKESFPLTVTSAQKNPTAFYLCASSIVTSGTRDEQFFGPGTRLTVL.

V and J are TRBV5-1 and TRBJ2-7, with 9 bases lining up with TRBD2. V shed 3 bases, J shed 3 bases, and the junction held 7 bases outside the gene matches. The germline CDR1 and CDR2 sequences are SGHRS and YFSETQ. The CDR3 spans 15 residues. The CDR3 region is CASSSAGGPGYEQYF. The CDR3 nucleotides read TGCGCCAGCAGCTCCGCGGGAGGGCCTGGCTACGAGCAGTACTTC.

The sample holds a few counts of this clonotype. The chain has TRBV11-2 and TRBJ2-2; D possibly corresponds to TRBD2 (7 bases). The CDR3 spans 16 residues. Trimming shortened V by 2 bases and J by 0 bases, and 10 bases separated the two germline ends. The germline V gene has CDR1 SGHAT and CDR2 FQNNGV. The CDR3 region has the DNA TGTGCCAGCAGCTTATGGGGGGGCCCGAACACCGGGGAGCTGTTTTTT. Protein product: CASSLWGGPNTGELFF.

This clonotype was seen only a few times. This chain uses TRBV18 with TRBJ2-7; TRBD1 or TRBD2 may be the D gene (5 bases each). Per the germline V gene, CDR1 is KGHSH and CDR2 is LQKENI. Trimming took off 3 bases at V and 4 bases at J, with 13 bases between the two ends. This CDR3 has 14 residues. In DNA form, the CDR3 reads TGTGCCAGCTCACCCCGGTTCGAGGGGTACGAGCAGTACTTC. Translated, it gives CASSPRFEGYEQYF.